This T cell receptor beta chain is from a study of shared T cell receptors in the human thymus. Some clones are missing from TCRdb's copy, which holds only in-frame ones; the method was immunoSEQ multiplex PCR. The sample lists hundreds of thousands of clones; approximately 95% were seen once. This CDR3 is 14 amino acids long. The germline V and J ends were trimmed by 1 base and 6 bases, with 13 bases remaining between them. Per germline, CDR1 SGHAT and CDR2 FQNNGV. V usage is TRBV11-2 and J usage is TRBJ2-7; D might be TRBD1 or TRBD2, each matching 5 bases. Sequenced sample: thymocytes. The receptor's source is a human donor. The DNA for the CDR3 is TGTGCCAGCAGCTTAGGTGGTACGAGGGGCGAGCAGTACTTC. Its protein is CASSLGGTRGEQYF.